This T cell receptor beta chain was recovered during a study of beta chain features in type 1 diabetes. The study's findings and limits: Type 1 diabetes patients showed a moderate but significant shortening of TCRB CDR3s in all four CD4+ subsets.

The whole isolated RNA underwent reverse transcription, so sequencing captured expressed TCRB transcripts. Profiling relied on immunoSEQ multiplex PCR, and the TCRdb table lists in-frame clones only, not all of them. The data contain around 140,000 clones, 13% of them seen just once; the ten biggest clones take up 1.3%. On this clone itself: What it binds is unknown.

The CDR3 covers 13 residues. Trimming took 7 bases from V and 8 from J; bases not matched to a gene: 7. Germline values: CDR1 LNHDA, CDR2 SQIVND (reference sequence). This receptor was identified in a man aged 18-30 years with type 1 diabetes. The chain joins TRBV19 to TRBJ2-1; TRBD2 matches 8 bases. Sequenced: central memory CD4+ T cells from blood. The CDR3: CASMGTSSDEQFF. For the CDR3, the DNA is TGTGCCAGTATGGGGACTAGTAGCGATGAGCAGTTCTTC.